The rows below give T cell receptor beta chains drawn from one sample of a study of T cells expressing NK-cell markers. No DNA is given; TCRdb re-called the 5' RACE reads and lists each CDR3 protein once. This repertoire includes under 500,000 distinct CDR3 sequences. The sequencing sample was made of blood T cells: a sorted CD56 or NKG2C T cell subset, CD4+ or CD8+ T cells, or bulk PBMC T cells (not recorded which). The receptors shown here come from a woman aged 18-70 years in good health. Both conserved end residues are part of each CDR3. Each record gives: V gene, J gene, CDR3 protein.

V gene: TRBV11-2
J gene: TRBJ2-4
CDR3 protein: CASSLVGSYRLAKNIQYF

V gene: TRBV7-2
J gene: TRBJ2-1
CDR3 protein: CASRSGGAVPEQFF

V gene: TRBV3-1
J gene: TRBJ2-3
CDR3 protein: CASSQEPQHGEGTDTQYF

V gene: TRBV9
J gene: TRBJ1-2
CDR3 protein: CASSQAPFPMDGYTF

V gene: TRBV6-5
J gene: TRBJ2-7
CDR3 protein: CASSYSRLYEQYF

V gene: TRBV9
J gene: TRBJ2-3
CDR3 protein: CASSERLGTDTQYF

V gene: TRBV20-1
J gene: TRBJ2-5
CDR3 protein: CSARGTPQETQYF

V gene: TRBV6-1
J gene: TRBJ1-1
CDR3 protein: CASSPLFGMEAFF

V gene: TRBV21-1
J gene: TRBJ1-1
CDR3 protein: CASSKGDRDRLNTEAFF

V gene: TRBV4-3
J gene: TRBJ1-2
CDR3 protein: CASSQAWGVSYGYTF

V gene: TRBV20-1
J gene: TRBJ1-5
CDR3 protein: CSASSETGHIHSNQPQHF

V gene: TRBV5-1
J gene: TRBJ2-5
CDR3 protein: CASGAQETQYF

V gene: TRBV7-9
J gene: TRBJ1-1
CDR3 protein: CASSLAAGGPSTEAFF

V gene: TRBV7-2
J gene: TRBJ1-1
CDR3 protein: CASSPRVMQAEAFF

V gene: TRBV3-1
J gene: TRBJ2-6
CDR3 protein: CASSQERTGGYGANVLTF

V gene: TRBV29-1
J gene: TRBJ2-7
CDR3 protein: CSGLVSSYEQYF

V gene: TRBV27
J gene: TRBJ1-2
CDR3 protein: CASRPGQGVYGYTF

V gene: TRBV4-1
J gene: TRBJ2-1
CDR3 protein: CASSQVPLVAYNEQFF

V gene: TRBV12-3/TRBV12-4
J gene: TRBJ2-4
CDR3 protein: CASTQGENLAKNIQYF

V gene: TRBV20-1
J gene: TRBJ2-3
CDR3 protein: CSAPPAASTDTQYF

V gene: TRBV6-1
J gene: TRBJ1-6
CDR3 protein: CASSEWGQGHSPLHF

V gene: TRBV7-9
J gene: TRBJ2-2
CDR3 protein: CASSPRQGVTTGELFF

V gene: TRBV20-1
J gene: TRBJ1-5
CDR3 protein: CSAREDPDSNQPQHF

V gene: TRBV6-1
J gene: TRBJ1-2
CDR3 protein: CASSANPTGYYGYTF

V gene: TRBV7-2
J gene: TRBJ1-3
CDR3 protein: CASSLVGPGNTIYF

V gene: TRBV18
J gene: TRBJ1-1
CDR3 protein: CASSPGTGRITEAFF

V gene: TRBV4-1
J gene: TRBJ2-1
CDR3 protein: CASSPADRTSGAYNEQFF

V gene: TRBV29-1
J gene: TRBJ1-3
CDR3 protein: CSVDSYGTGGNTIYF

V gene: TRBV4-3
J gene: TRBJ1-6
CDR3 protein: CASSQDKWDSYNSPLHF

V gene: TRBV6-2/TRBV6-3
J gene: TRBJ2-4
CDR3 protein: CASSYSAGGRAKNIQYF

V gene: TRBV20-1
J gene: TRBJ2-1
CDR3 protein: CSAAGTKNNEQFF

V gene: TRBV19
J gene: TRBJ1-5
CDR3 protein: CASSIRGEATRQPQHF

V gene: TRBV20-1
J gene: TRBJ2-1
CDR3 protein: CSARDLGTTYNEQFF

V gene: TRBV25-1
J gene: TRBJ2-1
CDR3 protein: CASAAGGKKGYNEQFF

V gene: TRBV3-1
J gene: TRBJ2-7
CDR3 protein: CASSRASGSGYEQYF

V gene: TRBV9
J gene: TRBJ2-3
CDR3 protein: CASSARGGTAGSDTQYF

V gene: TRBV5-6
J gene: TRBJ1-4
CDR3 protein: CASSLAGAFENEKLFF

V gene: TRBV7-9
J gene: TRBJ2-5
CDR3 protein: CASSLDTQETQYF

V gene: TRBV19
J gene: TRBJ1-6
CDR3 protein: CASKAREDSPLHF